These 9 T cell receptor beta chains were sequenced from one sample in a study of CD8+ T cells in alopecia areata. Following extraction, RNA underwent reverse transcription to cDNA, which served as the sequencing template. Sequencing was performed with immunoSEQ multiplex PCR; in TCRdb, only in-frame clones are kept and a portion is missing. The sample shows more than 200,000 clones, around three fifths of them seen only once. Sample treatment: oral pan-JAK inhibitor, 5-10 mg twice daily. The sequences come from CD4+ T cells sorted from blood, collected at week 4, from a patient treated with tofacitinib. The receptors here all came from a human donor with alopecia areata.

The genes are TRBV5-4 and TRBJ2-3; 10 nucleotides line up with TRBD1. The CDR3 length is 15 residues. Germline lookup yields CDR1 SGHNT and CDR2 YYREEE (reference sequence). V shed 0 bases and J 4 bases; nucleotides not matched to a gene: 2. CDR3 residues: CASSLDGTGADTQYF. CDR3 DNA: TGTGCCAGCAGCTTGGACGGGACAGGGGCAGATACGCAGTATTTT.

Here the CDR3 DNA reads TGTGCCAGCAGCTTGTCGGCAGGGAACTATGGCTACACCTTC. Its translation: CASSLSAGNYGYTF. The J gene is TRBJ1-2, the V gene TRBV7-9; D possibly corresponds to TRBD1 (5 bases). Trimming took 3 bases from V and 2 from J, leaving 10 bases between them. Germline V gives CDR1 SEHNR, CDR2 FQNEAQ (reference sequence). The CDR3 totals 14 residues. The full variable domain, with the rest looked up from reference TRBV7-9 and TRBJ1-2, is DTGVSQNPRHKITKRGQNVTFRCDPISEHNRLYWYRQTLGQGPEFLTYFQNEAQLEKSRLLSDRFSAERPKGSFSTLEIQRTEQGDSAMYLCASSLSAGNYGYTFGSGTRLTVV.

This chain links TRBV5-4 with TRBJ1-6; 8 nucleotides agree with TRBD1. This CDR3 contains 15 residues. Germline V gene sequence: CDR1 SGHNT, CDR2 YYREEE (reference sequence). V lost 3 bases to trimming and J lost 5 bases; unmatched junction nucleotides: 4. The CDR3 reads CASSSGQGHNSPLHF. The CDR3 DNA follows: TGTGCCAGCAGCTCAGGACAGGGACATAATTCACCCCTCCACTTT.

This clone was seen only a few times. The chain recombines TRBV10-3 with TRBJ2-6, with D uncertain. The length of the CDR3 is 14 residues. Germline assignment: CDR1 ENHRY and CDR2 SYGVKD. The V end lost 4 bases, the J end lost 3 bases, and 7 bases lay between the germline ends. CDR3 nucleotides: TGTGCCATCAGTGCAAGTCATGGGGCCAACGTCCTGACTTTC. Protein product: CAISASHGANVLTF.

J is TRBJ1-5 and V is TRBV2; a weak D match, TRBD1 (5 bases). The germline CDR1 and CDR2 sequences are SNHLY and FYNNEI. The CDR3 runs 14 residues. The V end was cut by 7 bases, the J end by 3 bases, with 13 bases between. The CDR3 spells CASKQANINQPQHF. DNA of the CDR3: TGTGCCAGCAAACAGGCCAACATCAATCAGCCCCAGCATTTT.

The chain recombines TRBV10-3 with TRBJ1-1; D remains ambiguous. The V end lost 3 bases, the J end lost 4 bases, and 12 bases lay between the germline ends. This CDR3 is 14 amino acids long. Germline V gives CDR1 ENHRY, CDR2 SYGVKD. CDR3 DNA sequence: TGTGCCATCAGTGATACGGTCCAGAGCACTGAAGCTTTCTTT. This encodes CAISDTVQSTEAFF.

The V call is TRBV7-9, the J call TRBJ1-2; 8 positions agree with TRBD1. CDR1 is SEHNR, CDR2 FQNEAQ, per germline (reference sequence). V was pared by 5 bases and J by 3 bases, with 5 bases of the junction left unmatched. This CDR3 spans 14 amino acids. This CDR3 reads CASSPTGADYGYTF. The DNA for the CDR3 is TGTGCCAGCAGCCCGACAGGGGCCGACTATGGCTACACCTTC.

The chain couples TRBV10-2 to TRBJ2-1, with 7 bases matching TRBD2. Trimming removed 2 bases from V and 4 bases from J; junction bases left unmatched: 5. Germline values: CDR1 WSHSY, CDR2 SAAADI. There are 15 residues in the CDR3. CDR3 nucleotide sequence: TGCGCCAGCAGTGAGATGGCTAGCGGTTACAATGAGCAGTTCTTC. Amino acid sequence: CASSEMASGYNEQFF.

The genes are TRBV29-1 and TRBJ1-1; D unresolved. Trimming took 8 bases from V and 6 from J, leaving 19 bases between them. This CDR3 is built from 13 residues. Germline V lookup: CDR1 SQVTM, CDR2 ANQGSEA. CDR3 in DNA: TGCAGCCTCGGCCTAGTATCCCACGCTGAAGCTTTCTTT. Amino acids: CSLGLVSHAEAFF.